This paragraph covers one T cell receptor beta chain sequence. The sample originates from a study of spatial heterogeneity in lung cancer. MiXCR, applied by TCRdb to the 5' RACE reads, yields one record per CDR3 protein. The sample records 30,000 to 45,000 distinct CDR3 sequences, 6.5% to 9.5% being singletons. Time point meaning: sample taken at primary tumor resection. No cell sorting; template was whole RNA from tumor, lung tissue or PBMC. Specimen: PBMCs, collected at surgery. The sequence derives from a male donor with early-stage non-small cell lung cancer.

For the CDR3, the DNA is TGTGCCAGTAGTATATCAGGGGGCGAGGATGGCTACACCTTC. This gives the protein CASSISGGEDGYTF. The chain is built from TRBV19 and TRBJ1-2; TRBD1 aligns across 8 bases. CDR3 size: 14 residues. V lost 2 bases, J lost 6 bases, and 5 bases stayed unmatched. The V gene's germline CDR1 is LNHDA and CDR2 SQIVND (reference sequence).